The sequence of this T cell receptor beta chain was determined in a study of neurological immune-mediated disorders. Overall study findings and caveats: Sharing of CDR3 amino acid sequences among expanded clones across subjects was absent, suggesting private repertoires in all groups. In HTLV-1-associated myelopathy, TCR clonal expansion was greatest, whereas multiple sclerosis had the least, falling below healthy controls.

Stated time point: longitudinal time-point 2. A note on this clonotype: Its antigen remains unidentified.

Every sequencing run drew on 15-18 subjects and yielded over 200 million TCR-beta sequences. TCRdb reanalysed the 5' RACE reads using MiXCR and keeps one entry per CDR3 protein. This sample has tens of thousands of distinct CDR3 sequences, with around 14% found just once. This CDR3 is built from 13 residues. Trimming removed 1 base from V and 7 bases from J, with 10 bases in between. CDR1 SGHTA and CDR2 FQGNSA come from the germline V gene. Sequenced material: PBMCs. The TCR comes from a female donor with HTLV-1-associated myelopathy (HAM/TSP). The chain carries TRBV7-2 and TRBJ2-5; D gene ambiguous. The CDR3 region is CASSLENLRTQYF. As DNA, the CDR3 is TGTGCCAGCAGCTTAGAGAACCTCCGGACCCAGTACTTC. The full variable domain, rest sourced from reference TRBV7-2 and TRBJ2-5, is GAGVSQSPSNKVTEKGKDVELRCDPISGHTALYWYRQSLGQGLEFLIYFQGNSAPDKSGLPSDRFSAERTGGSVSTLTIQRTQQEDSAVYLCASSLENLRTQYFGPGTRLLVL.